This TCR beta chain came from a study of shared clonotypes between healthy human individuals (dated by TCRdb to 2018 to 2021). About the study as a whole: The cohort included three men and a couple of women between 18 and 49 years of age. Libraries were prepared and TCR repertoires were sequenced by different laboratories using diverse techniques, in order to increase sequencing depth and limit assay-specific biases. Each donor's leukapheresis produced roughly between roughly 0.94 and 9.5 billion PBMCs. To estimate repertoire size and how much clonotypes are shared between individuals, the study performed deep sequencing of blood TCR repertoires from a few healthy adults. For each donor, CD4 naive and CD4 memory were each given three plates, CD8 naive was given two plates, and CD8 memory was given one plate.

The donors were healthy, HIV-negative adults with no recently reported acute infections or vaccinations. All donors were Caucasian adults living in Nashville, Tennessee, USA. Magnetic negative selection was used to enrich CD4+ T cells, after which naive cells were positively selected on CD45RA and the negative fraction became the memory subset. Blood was obtained by leukapheresis, after which PBMCs were separated by Ficoll-Histopaque density gradient centrifugation and cryopreserved in liquid nitrogen vapor phase. Analytical flow cytometry was used to check the purity and quantity of every magnetically sorted T cell population. From each sorted fraction, genomic DNA was isolated and quantified by UV absorbance on a Nanodrop 2000c. CDR1 and CDR2 are read off the germline V gene as SGHAT and FQNNGV. The CDR3 runs 16 residues from the cysteine to the phenylalanine. Only the CDR3 DNA is retained, 48 bases long and in frame from the first base. Trimming costs V 4 bases and J 3 bases, and their ends lie 19 bases apart.

This clone occurred a few times. This receptor's antigen is unknown. No base quality values were provided; no much bigger clone lies one nucleotide off. Study-wide findings and limitations: Across four donors, roughly 5% of naive CD4, roughly 3.5% of naive CD8, 2% to 2.5% of memory CD4, and 0.3% to 0.45% of memory CD8 clonotypes were shared. Even with the large sequencing depth, rarefaction of the sorted-subset datasets indicated that sequencing was incomplete. Clonotypes shared by all four sorted-subset donors showed higher generation probabilities than non-shared clonotypes. Sampling was restricted to blood, and TCR repertoires in tissues likely differ from the TCR repertoires found in blood. Because the study included a small number of donors, the genetic and exposure-history diversity represented was limited. Larger estimated clonotype richness was generally found for naive subsets than for memory subsets. Based on pairwise subsampling, the degree of clonotype sharing among donors was expected to be affected by sequencing depth.

Using the deep immunoSEQ assay, TCR CDR3 regions were amplified from genomic DNA by multiplex PCR. For each cell subset, the extracted genomic DNA was distributed evenly across all wells of several immunoSEQ 96-well plates, and each plate served as one replicate. For sorted subsets, about 200 ng genomic DNA, equal to 30,000 to 35,000 T cell genomes, was loaded into each replicate PCR. The purified libraries were quantified using a Qubit 3.0 fluorometer, sized with a Bioanalyzer 2100, and then quantified again using the KAPA Library Quantification kit. Each immunoSEQ 96-well plate was sequenced on its own single-read 150-cycle Illumina NextSeq 550 flow cell. Per the source publication's procedure: Because only junctional sequences without quality scores were contained in the immunoSEQ output, filtering matching that applied to full-length reads could not be performed. Sequences were annotated with PyIR, a Python wrapper for IgBLAST v1.9, and V/J genes and CDR3 were assigned using IMGT germline references. Any read was removed if the V/J assignment was weak (E-value above 1e-6), the CDR3 was missing, or the read contained stop codons, out-of-frame junctions, or ambiguous translated residues. V3J clonotypes were defined as sequences sharing an identical inferred V gene, J gene, and CDR3 amino acid sequence. Percentage overlap between repertoires was computed as shared unique clonotypes divided by the size of the smaller repertoire. RTK rarefaction, the Chao1 estimator, and Recon v2.1 estimates of unobserved clonotypes were used to assess repertoire richness. OLGA was used to compute generation probabilities for all TCRbeta clonotypes that the gDNA method yielded from a few donors. This immuneACCESS table, as held by TCRdb, lists in-frame sequences with V and J called but not all clones. Of the missing ones, under half trace to an unresolved V gene in checked studies; the others have no known cause. V and J calls and clone size are copied from that table; D and trimming were computed from the DNA. The sample table shows about 1.1 million clones, and around 78% are seen once. The ten largest clones take up more than 0.55% of the sample.

This sequence was found in a man between 18 and 29 years old in good health. Some clones in this sample may be carry-over from other donors' samples. The chain was built from TRBV11-2 and TRBJ2-7, with a weak D call of TRBD2 (5 bases match). Sequencing used memory CD4+ T cells from PBMCs. The sample's cell subset or site, from its label and the paper: CD45RA-negative fraction. At the DNA level, the sequence is TGTGCCAGCAGCTCCGGACCCAACTCGGGGATCTACGAGCAGTACTTC. It encodes CASSSGPNSGIYEQYF.